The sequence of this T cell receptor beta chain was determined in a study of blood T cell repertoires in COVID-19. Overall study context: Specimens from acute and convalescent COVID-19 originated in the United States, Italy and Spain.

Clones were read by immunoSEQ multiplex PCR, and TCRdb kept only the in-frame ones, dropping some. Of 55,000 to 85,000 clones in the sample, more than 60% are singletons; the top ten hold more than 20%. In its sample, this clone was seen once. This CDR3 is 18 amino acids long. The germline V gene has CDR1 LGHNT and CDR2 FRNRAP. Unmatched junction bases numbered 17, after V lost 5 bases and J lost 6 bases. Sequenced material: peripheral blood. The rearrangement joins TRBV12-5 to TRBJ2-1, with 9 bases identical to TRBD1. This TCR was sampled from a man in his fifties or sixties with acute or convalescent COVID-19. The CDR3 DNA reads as TGTGCTAGTGGTCGCCCAAAAGACGGGACAGGGTATTTCAATGAGCAGTTCTTC. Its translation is CASGRPKDGTGYFNEQFF.